Given below is one T cell receptor (beta chain) in context. Its antigen is still unknown. Using its own MiXCR run on the 5' RACE reads, TCRdb lists one record per CDR3 protein. The sample carries 300,000 to 450,000 distinct CDR3 sequences, over 25% recorded once. This specimen comes from a study of identical twins' blood T cells. Regarding the study as a whole: Each donor's most abundant TCRbeta clonotypes shared more CDR3 sequences with her twin than unrelated donors.

Trimming left V 7 bases short and J 2 bases short, with 13 bases between. The germline V gene encodes CDR1 LNHDA and CDR2 SQIVND (reference sequence). This CDR3 is built from 14 residues. Sequencing input: PBMCs. The receptor was isolated from a woman aged 18-49 years in good health. This sequence joins TRBV19 and TRBJ2-3; a possible D gene is TRBD2 (5 bases). The CDR3 bases are TGTGCCAGTAAAGGACTCCGATCCACAGATACGCAGTATTTT. The encoded protein is CASKGLRSTDTQYF.